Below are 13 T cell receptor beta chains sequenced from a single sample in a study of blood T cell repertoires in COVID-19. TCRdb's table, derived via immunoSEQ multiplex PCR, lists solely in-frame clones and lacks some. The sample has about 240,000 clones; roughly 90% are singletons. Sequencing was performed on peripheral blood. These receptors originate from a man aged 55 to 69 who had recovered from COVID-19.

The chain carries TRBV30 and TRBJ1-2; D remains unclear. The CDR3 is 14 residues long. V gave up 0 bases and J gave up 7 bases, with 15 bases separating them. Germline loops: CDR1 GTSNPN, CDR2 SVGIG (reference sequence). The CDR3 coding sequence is TGTGCCTGGAGTGTACTGGGAGTGGCGGGTGGCTACACCTTC. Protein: CAWSVLGVAGGYTF.

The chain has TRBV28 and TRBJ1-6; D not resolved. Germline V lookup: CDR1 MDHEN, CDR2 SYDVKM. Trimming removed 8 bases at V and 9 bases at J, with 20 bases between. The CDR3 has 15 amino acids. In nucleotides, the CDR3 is TGTGCCAGCGGCCCCCGGTGGGCGGGGAGTTCACCCCTCCACTTT. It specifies CASGPRWAGSSPLHF.

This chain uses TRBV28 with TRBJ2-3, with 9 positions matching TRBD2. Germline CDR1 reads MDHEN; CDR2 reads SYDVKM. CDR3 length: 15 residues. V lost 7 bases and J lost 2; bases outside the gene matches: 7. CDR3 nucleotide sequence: TGTGCCAGCACAGCGGGGGGCGGTTACACAGATACGCAGTATTTT. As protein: CASTAGGGYTDTQYF.

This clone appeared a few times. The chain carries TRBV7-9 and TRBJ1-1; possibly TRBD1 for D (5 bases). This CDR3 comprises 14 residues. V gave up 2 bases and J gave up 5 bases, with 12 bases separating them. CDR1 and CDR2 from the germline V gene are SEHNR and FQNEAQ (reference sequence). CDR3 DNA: TGTGCCAGCAGCTTACCCGGGGGGGGGACTGAAGCTTTCTTT. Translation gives CASSLPGGGTEAFF.

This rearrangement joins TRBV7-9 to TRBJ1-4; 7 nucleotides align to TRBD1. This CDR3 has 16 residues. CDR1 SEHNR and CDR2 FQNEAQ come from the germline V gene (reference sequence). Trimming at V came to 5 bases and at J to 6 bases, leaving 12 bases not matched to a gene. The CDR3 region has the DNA TGTGCCAGCAGCCAGGGACAGACCTTTGGGGATGAAAAACTGTTTTTT. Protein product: CASSQGQTFGDEKLFF.

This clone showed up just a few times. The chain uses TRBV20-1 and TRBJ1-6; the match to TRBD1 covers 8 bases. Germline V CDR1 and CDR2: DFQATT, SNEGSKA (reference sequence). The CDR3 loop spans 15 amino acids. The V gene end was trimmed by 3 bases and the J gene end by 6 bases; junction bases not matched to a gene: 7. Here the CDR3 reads CSASQGAIGNSPLHF. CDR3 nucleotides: TGCAGTGCTAGTCAGGGGGCAATCGGTAATTCACCCCTCCACTTT.

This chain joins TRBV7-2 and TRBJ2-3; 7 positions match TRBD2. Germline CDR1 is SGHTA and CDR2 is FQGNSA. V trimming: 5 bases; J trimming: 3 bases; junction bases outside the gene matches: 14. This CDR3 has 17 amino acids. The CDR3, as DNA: TGTGCCAGCAGCGGACTAGGACGCATGCCGGCTACAGATACGCAGTATTTT. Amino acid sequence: CASSGLGRMPATDTQYF.

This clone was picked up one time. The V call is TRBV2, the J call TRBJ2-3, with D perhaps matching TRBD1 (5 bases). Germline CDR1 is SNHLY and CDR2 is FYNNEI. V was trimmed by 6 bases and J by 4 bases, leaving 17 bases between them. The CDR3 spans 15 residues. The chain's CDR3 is CASSHPPRGSDTQYF. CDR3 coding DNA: TGTGCCAGCAGCCATCCCCCAAGGGGTTCAGATACGCAGTATTTT.

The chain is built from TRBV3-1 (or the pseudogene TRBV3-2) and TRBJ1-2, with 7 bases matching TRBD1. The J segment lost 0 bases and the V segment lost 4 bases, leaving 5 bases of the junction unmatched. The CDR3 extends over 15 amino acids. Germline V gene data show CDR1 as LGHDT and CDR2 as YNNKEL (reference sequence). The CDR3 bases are TGTGCCAGCAGCCCCCAGGGGGGAGCTAACTATGGCTACACCTTC. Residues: CASSPQGGANYGYTF.

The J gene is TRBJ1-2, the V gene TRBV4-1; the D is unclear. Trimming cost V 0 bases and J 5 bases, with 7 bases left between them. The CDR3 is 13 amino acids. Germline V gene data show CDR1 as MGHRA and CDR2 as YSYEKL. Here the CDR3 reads CASSQDWAYGYTF. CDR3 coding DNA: TGCGCCAGCAGCCAAGACTGGGCATATGGCTACACCTTC.

CDR3 loop: CASSSQGSTDTQYF. CDR3 coding DNA: TGCGCCAGCAGCTCACAGGGAAGCACAGATACGCAGTATTTT. The chain joins TRBV5-1 to TRBJ2-3; a weak D match, TRBD1 (6 bases). V lost 3 bases, J lost 0 bases, and 8 bases lay in between. The CDR3 has 14 amino acids. Germline V gives CDR1 SGHRS, CDR2 YFSETQ.

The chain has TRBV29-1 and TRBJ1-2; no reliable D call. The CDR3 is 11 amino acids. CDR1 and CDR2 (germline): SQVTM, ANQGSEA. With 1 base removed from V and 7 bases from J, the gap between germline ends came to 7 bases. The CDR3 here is CSVEGFSGYTF. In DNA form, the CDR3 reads TGCAGCGTTGAAGGCTTCAGTGGCTACACCTTC. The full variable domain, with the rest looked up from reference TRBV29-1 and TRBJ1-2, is SAVISQKPSRDICQRGTSLTIQCQVDSQVTMMFWYRQQPGQSLTLIATANQGSEATYESGFVIDKFPISRPNLTFSTLTVSNMSPEDSSIYLCSVEGFSGYTFGSGTRLTVV.

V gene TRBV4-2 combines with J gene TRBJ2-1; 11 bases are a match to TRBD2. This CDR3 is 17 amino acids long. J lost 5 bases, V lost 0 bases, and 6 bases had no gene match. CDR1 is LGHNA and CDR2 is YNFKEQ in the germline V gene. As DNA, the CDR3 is TGTGCCAGCAGCCAAGATTATGAGACTAGCGGGAACAATGAGCAGTTCTTC. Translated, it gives CASSQDYETSGNNEQFF.